This TCR beta chain was sequenced for a study of T cell repertoires in cytomegalovirus infection. Study information: TCR beta signatures that were public indicated CMV infection and matching HLA type. Study-wide points: Dominating the ex vivo response were TCR beta clonotypes that were CMV-specific and HLA-C-restricted.

On this clonotype itself: What it binds is unknown.

From the reads, TCRdb called clonotypes with MiXCR, one entry per CDR3 protein. The sample carries 150,000 to 200,000 distinct CDR3 sequences, 17% recorded once. This CDR3 contains 13 residues. Germline V gene sequence: CDR1 SGHKS, CDR2 YYEKEE (reference sequence). Trimming removed 0 bases at V and 7 bases at J, with 10 bases between. This clonotype was sampled from a human donor in good health (CMV status not recorded). Some clones in this sample may be carry-over from other donors' samples. Sequences were obtained from CD8+ T cells from PBMCs. V gene TRBV5-5 combines with J gene TRBJ2-5, with D uncertain. The CDR3 is CASSLDSPRTQYF. CDR3 nucleotides: TGTGCCAGCAGCTTGGACTCCCCGAGGACCCAGTACTTC.